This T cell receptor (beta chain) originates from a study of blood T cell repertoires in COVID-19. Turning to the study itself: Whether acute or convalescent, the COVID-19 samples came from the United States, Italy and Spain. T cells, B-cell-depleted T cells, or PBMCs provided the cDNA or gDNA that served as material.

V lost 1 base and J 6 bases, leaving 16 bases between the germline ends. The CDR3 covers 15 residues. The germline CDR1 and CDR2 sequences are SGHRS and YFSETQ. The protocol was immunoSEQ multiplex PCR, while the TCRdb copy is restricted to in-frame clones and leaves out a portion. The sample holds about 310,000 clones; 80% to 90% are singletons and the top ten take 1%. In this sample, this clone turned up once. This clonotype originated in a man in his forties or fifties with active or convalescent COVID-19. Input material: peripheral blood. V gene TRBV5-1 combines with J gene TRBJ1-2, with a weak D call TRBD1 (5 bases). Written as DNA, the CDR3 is TGCGCCAGCAGCTTGCGGGGGGAAGGGGAAAATGGCTACACCTTC. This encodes CASSLRGEGENGYTF.